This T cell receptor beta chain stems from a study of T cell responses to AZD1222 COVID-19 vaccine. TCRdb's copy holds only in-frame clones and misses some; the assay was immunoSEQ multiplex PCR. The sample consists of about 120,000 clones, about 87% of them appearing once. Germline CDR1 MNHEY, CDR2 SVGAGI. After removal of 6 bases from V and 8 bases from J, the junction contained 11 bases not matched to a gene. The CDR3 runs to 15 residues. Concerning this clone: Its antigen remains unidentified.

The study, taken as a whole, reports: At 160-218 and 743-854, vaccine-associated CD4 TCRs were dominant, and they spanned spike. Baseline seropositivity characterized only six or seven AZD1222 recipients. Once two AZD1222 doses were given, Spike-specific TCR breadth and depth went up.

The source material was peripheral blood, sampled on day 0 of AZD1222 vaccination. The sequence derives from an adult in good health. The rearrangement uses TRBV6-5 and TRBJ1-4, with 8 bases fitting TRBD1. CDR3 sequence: CASRFLSGGAEKLFF. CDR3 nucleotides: TGTGCCAGCAGGTTTCTTTCAGGGGGCGCGGAAAAACTGTTTTTT.